Reported below is one T cell receptor beta chain. These data are taken from a study of T cell responses to AZD1222 COVID-19 vaccine. Germline assignment: CDR1 SEHNR and CDR2 FQNEAQ (reference sequence). V was shortened by 2 bases and J by 0 bases, with 10 bases between the two germline ends. This CDR3 comprises 16 residues. Only in-frame clones appear in the TCRdb table, and some are missing; sequencing was by immunoSEQ multiplex PCR. The table lists about 68,000 clones, 88% of them singletons. The starting material was peripheral blood, obtained on day 0 of AZD1222 vaccination. The receptor was isolated from an adult in good health. The V call is TRBV7-9, the J call TRBJ2-2, with unresolved D. The CDR3 reads CASSLPGLTNTGELFF. The CDR3 DNA is TGTGCCAGCAGCTTACCCGGCCTAACGAACACCGGGGAGCTGTTTTTT.